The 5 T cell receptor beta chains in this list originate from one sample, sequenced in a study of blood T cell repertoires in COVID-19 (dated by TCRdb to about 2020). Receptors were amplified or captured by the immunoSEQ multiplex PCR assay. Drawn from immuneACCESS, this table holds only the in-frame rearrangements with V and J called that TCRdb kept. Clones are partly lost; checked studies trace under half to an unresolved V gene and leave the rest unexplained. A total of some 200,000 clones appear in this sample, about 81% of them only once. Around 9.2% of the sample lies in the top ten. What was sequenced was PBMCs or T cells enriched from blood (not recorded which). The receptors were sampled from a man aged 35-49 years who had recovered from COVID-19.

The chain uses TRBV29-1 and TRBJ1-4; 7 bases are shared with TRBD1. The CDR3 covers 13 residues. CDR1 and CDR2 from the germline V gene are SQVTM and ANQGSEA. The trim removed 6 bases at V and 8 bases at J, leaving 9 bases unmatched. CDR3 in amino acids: CSVATGRLEKLFF. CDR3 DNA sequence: TGCAGCGTCGCGACAGGGCGGCTGGAAAAACTGTTTTTT.

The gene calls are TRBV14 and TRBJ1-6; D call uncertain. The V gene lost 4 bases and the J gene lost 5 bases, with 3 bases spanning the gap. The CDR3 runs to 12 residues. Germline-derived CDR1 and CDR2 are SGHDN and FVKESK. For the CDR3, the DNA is TGTGCCAGCAGCCTAAATAATTCACCCCTCCACTTT. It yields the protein CASSLNNSPLHF. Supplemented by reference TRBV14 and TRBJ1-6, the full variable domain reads EAGVTQFPSHSVIEKGQTVTLRCDPISGHDNLYWYRRVMGKEIKFLLHFVKESKQDESGMPNNRFLAERTGGTYSTLKVQPAELEDSGVYFCASSLNNSPLHFGNGTRLTVT.

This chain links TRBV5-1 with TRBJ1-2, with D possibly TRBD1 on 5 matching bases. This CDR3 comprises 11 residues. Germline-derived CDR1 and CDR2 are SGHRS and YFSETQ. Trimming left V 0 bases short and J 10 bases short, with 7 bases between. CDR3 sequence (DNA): TGCGCCAGCAGCTTGGGGGGCGTCTACACCTTC. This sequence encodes CASSLGGVYTF.

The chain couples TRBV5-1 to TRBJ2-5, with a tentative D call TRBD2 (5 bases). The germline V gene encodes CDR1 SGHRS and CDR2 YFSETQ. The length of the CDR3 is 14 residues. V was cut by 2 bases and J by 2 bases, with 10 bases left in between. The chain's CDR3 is CASSFLPGQETQYF. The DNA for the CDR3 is TGCGCCAGCAGCTTTTTACCGGGACAAGAGACCCAGTACTTC.

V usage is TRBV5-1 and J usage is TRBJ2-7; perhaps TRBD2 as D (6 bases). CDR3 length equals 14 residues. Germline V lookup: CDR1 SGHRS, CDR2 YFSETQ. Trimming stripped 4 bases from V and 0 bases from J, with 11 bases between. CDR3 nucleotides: TGCGCCAGCAGCCGGGACGGGAGCTCCTACGAGCAGTACTTC. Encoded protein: CASSRDGSSYEQYF.